Reported below is one TCR beta chain. The target of this receptor is not known. Per-base quality was not reported, and no clone a single base away is much larger than it. Each collaborating institution followed its own protocols to collect whole blood in K2EDTA tubes. For TCRbeta analysis, collaborator samples were shipped as frozen whole blood, as isolated PBMCs, or as DNA extracted from either sample type. TCRbeta CDR3 regions were amplified from genomic DNA using the immunoSEQ Assay, a bias-controlled multiplex PCR. Per the authors' processing: Nucleated cell counts per sample were estimated from amplification of reference gene primers within the assay. To quantify the absolute abundance of each unique TCRbeta CDR3 rearrangement, sequence reads were collapsed and filtered. For each sample, productive Simpson clonality was calculated by taking the square root of Simpson's diversity index across productive rearrangements. Held by TCRdb, this immuneACCESS table contains in-frame sequences only and omits some clones. Under half of the omission traces to an unresolved V gene where checked; the cause of the rest is unknown. D and trimming were read from the DNA, whereas the V and J calls and clone size are those reported in that table. The sample contains 60,000 to 65,000 clones, over 75% of them found a single time. Roughly 4% of the sample is held by the ten biggest clonotypes.

This sample was included in a study of blood T cell repertoires in COVID-19 (dated by TCRdb to about 2020). With respect to the entire study: Collaborator samples came from the United States, Italy and Spain and covered acute and convalescent phases of COVID-19. The prospective study material was composed of cDNA or gDNA derived from T cells, B-cell-depleted T cells, or PBMCs. The dataset comprised deeply sampled blood TCRbeta repertoires from subjects exposed to, actively infected with, or recovered from COVID-19. The repertoires were released in a freely available public database intended as a resource for research on the immune response to SARS-CoV-2. The samples were drawn from the first 160 participants of the ongoing ImmuneRACE study and from 1,254 subjects provided by 6 global collaborators. Nearly every sample came with metadata listing a de-identified subject ID, COVID-19 status, age in years and sex. HLA class I and class II types, where available, came from metadata supplied by the sample provider rather than from assay-based typing.

Study-wide conclusions, independent of this receptor: Clinical and demographic metadata were provided uncurated, with the amount varying by source and participant.

Sequences LNHDA (CDR1) and SQIVND (CDR2) are obtained from the germline V gene (reference sequence). V trim: 7 bases; J trim: 5 bases; unmatched bases: 3. The CDR3 spans 14 residues, from the cysteine through the phenylalanine. Only CDR3 DNA remains: 42 bases, in frame from the first base. This TCR was recovered from a man between 45 and 60 years old with active COVID-19. This receptor chain uses TRBV19 and TRBJ1-6; TRBD1 lines up with 9 middle nucleotides. The sample was peripheral blood. The DNA reads TGTGCCAGTATCAGGACAGGGGATAATTCACCCCTCCACTTT. It codes for CASIRTGDNSPLHF.